The entry that follows covers one T cell receptor beta chain sequence. Its antigen is unidentified. This sample was included in a study of T cell responses to AZD1222 COVID-19 vaccine. Study-wide results and caveats: Along spike, vaccine-associated CD4 TCRs were found throughout, with dominance at 160-218 and 743-854. No day 14 peak samples; only post-peak repertoires were characterized.

The CDR3 consists of 13 residues. Germline V gives CDR1 MNHEY, CDR2 SVGAGI. V was clipped by 5 bases and J by 5 bases, with 12 bases between them. Clones were read by immunoSEQ multiplex PCR, and TCRdb kept only the in-frame ones, dropping some. Of fewer than 110,000 clones in the sample, 75% to 95% were seen once. Sequencing used peripheral blood, obtained 28 days after the second AZD1222 dose. The sequence came from an adult who received the AZD1222 COVID-19 vaccine. The genes are TRBV6-5 and TRBJ2-5, with D hard to call. CDR3: CASSPFVGETQYF. In DNA form, the CDR3 reads TGTGCCAGCAGTCCCTTCGTAGGGGAGACCCAGTACTTC.